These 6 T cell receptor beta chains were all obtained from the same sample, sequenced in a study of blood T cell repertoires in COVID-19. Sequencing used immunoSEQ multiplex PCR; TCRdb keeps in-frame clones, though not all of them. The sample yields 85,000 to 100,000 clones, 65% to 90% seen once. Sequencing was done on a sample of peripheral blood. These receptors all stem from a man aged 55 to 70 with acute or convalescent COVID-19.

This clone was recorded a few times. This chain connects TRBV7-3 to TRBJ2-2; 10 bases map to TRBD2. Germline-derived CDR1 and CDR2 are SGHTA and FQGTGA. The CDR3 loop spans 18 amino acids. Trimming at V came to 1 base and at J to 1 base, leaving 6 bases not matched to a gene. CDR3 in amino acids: CASSLRPSGGLNTGELFF. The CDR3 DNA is TGTGCCAGCAGCTTAAGGCCTAGCGGGGGCCTGAACACCGGGGAGCTGTTTTTT.

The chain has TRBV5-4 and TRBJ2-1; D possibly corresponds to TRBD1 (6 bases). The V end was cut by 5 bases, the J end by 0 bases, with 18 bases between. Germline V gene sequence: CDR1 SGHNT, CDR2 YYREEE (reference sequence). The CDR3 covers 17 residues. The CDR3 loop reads CASSFGLGASSYNEQFF. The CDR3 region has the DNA TGTGCCAGCAGTTTCGGGCTGGGGGCGAGCTCCTACAATGAGCAGTTCTTC.

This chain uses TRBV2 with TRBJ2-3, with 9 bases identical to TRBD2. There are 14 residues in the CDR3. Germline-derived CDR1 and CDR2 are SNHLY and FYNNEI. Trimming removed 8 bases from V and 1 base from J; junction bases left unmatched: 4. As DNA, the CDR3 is TGTGCCAGCGAATGGACTAGCGGCACAGATACGCAGTATTTT. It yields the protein CASEWTSGTDTQYF.

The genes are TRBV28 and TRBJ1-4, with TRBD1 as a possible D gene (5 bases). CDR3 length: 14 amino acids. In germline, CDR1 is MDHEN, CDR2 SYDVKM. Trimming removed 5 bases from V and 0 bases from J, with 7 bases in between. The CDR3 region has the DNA TGTGCCAGCAGTGGAGGGGCAACTAATGAAAAACTGTTTTTT. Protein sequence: CASSGGATNEKLFF.

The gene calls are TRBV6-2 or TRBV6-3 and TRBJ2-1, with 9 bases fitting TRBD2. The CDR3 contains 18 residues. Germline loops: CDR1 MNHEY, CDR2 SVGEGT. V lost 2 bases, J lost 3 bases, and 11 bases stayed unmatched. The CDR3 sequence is CASSYLGASGVLYNEQFF. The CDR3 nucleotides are TGTGCCAGCAGTTACCTCGGGGCTAGCGGGGTTCTCTACAATGAGCAGTTCTTC.

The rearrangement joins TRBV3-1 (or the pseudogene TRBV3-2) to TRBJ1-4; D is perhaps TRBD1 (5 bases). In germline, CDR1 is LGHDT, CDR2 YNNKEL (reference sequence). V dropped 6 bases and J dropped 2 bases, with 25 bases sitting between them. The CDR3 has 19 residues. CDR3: CASRPRGGSGSGTNEKLFF. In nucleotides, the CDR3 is TGTGCCAGCAGGCCAAGAGGAGGGTCCGGATCAGGGACTAATGAAAAACTGTTTTTT.